The next 13 T cell receptor beta chains were all read from a single sample in a study of cytomegalovirus exposure and HLA in healthy donors. Researchers ran the PCR with 60 Vbeta and 13 Jbeta primers. Generated by immunoSEQ multiplex PCR, the TCRdb table keeps only in-frame clones and is missing some. The sample includes under 200,000 clones, 65% to 85% of them seen just once. The sample consisted of PBMCs. The source of these receptors is a woman aged 50 to 60 in good health and CMV-seropositive.

The rearrangement joins TRBV9 to TRBJ2-2; 8 bases map to TRBD2. The CDR3 extends over 16 amino acids. The V segment lost 4 bases and the J segment 6 bases; nucleotides outside the gene matches: 11. Germline V gene lookup returns CDR1 SGDLS and CDR2 YYNGEE. The CDR3 protein is CASSPSAGASAGELFF. DNA of the CDR3: TGTGCCAGCAGCCCCTCAGCGGGGGCCTCCGCCGGGGAGCTGTTTTTT.

The rearrangement uses TRBV19 and TRBJ2-7, with TRBD2 identical over 9 bases. From germline, CDR1 is LNHDA and CDR2 SQIVND (reference sequence). The CDR3 sequence is 15 residues long. V lost 6 bases to trimming and J lost 2 bases; unmatched junction nucleotides: 8. The CDR3 DNA is TGTGCCAGTAGGTTTGGCCTAGCGGGGACCTACGAGCAGTACTTC. Amino acid sequence: CASRFGLAGTYEQYF. Using reference TRBV19 and TRBJ2-7 for the parts outside the CDR3, the full variable domain is DGGITQSPKYLFRKEGQNVTLSCEQNLNHDAMYWYRQDPGQGLRLIYYSQIVNDFQKGDIAEGYSVSREKKESFPLTVTSAQKNPTAFYLCASRFGLAGTYEQYFGPGTRLTVT.

V usage is TRBV4-3 and J usage is TRBJ2-1, with 14 bases lining up with TRBD2. The CDR3 is 20 residues long. The V segment lost 1 base and the J segment 0 bases; nucleotides outside the gene matches: 8. CDR1 LGHNA and CDR2 YSLEER come from the germline V gene. The CDR3 bases are TGCGCCAGCAGCCAAGGGGTGGGACTAGCGGGAGCGAGCTCCTACAATGAGCAGTTCTTC. Translated: CASSQGVGLAGASSYNEQFF.

This clone turned up a few times. V is TRBV9 and J is TRBJ1-1; D is ambiguous. Trimming stripped 0 bases from V and 6 bases from J, with 9 bases between. The CDR3 totals 13 residues. Per the germline V gene, CDR1 is SGDLS and CDR2 is YYNGEE. In DNA, the CDR3 is TGTGCCAGCAGCGTAGGGGAGAGGCCTGAAGCTTTCTTT. It codes for CASSVGERPEAFF.

V usage is TRBV29-1 and J usage is TRBJ2-1; 8 positions match TRBD2. Germline V lookup: CDR1 SQVTM, CDR2 ANQGSEA. The CDR3 spans 16 residues. V lost 4 bases to trimming and J lost 8 bases; unmatched junction nucleotides: 16. The DNA for the CDR3 is TGCAGCGTTGGGGGCGCGGGGGGTGGGCATGGGTATGAGCAGTTCTTC. Its protein is CSVGGAGGGHGYEQFF.

The rearrangement joins TRBV5-1 to TRBJ2-1; 10 bases align to TRBD2. Germline-derived CDR1 and CDR2 are SGHRS and YFSETQ. Trimming cost V 2 bases and J 7 bases; bases outside gene matches: 3. The CDR3 is 14 residues long. CDR3 amino acids: CASSFLAGGNEQFF. The DNA of the CDR3 is TGCGCCAGCAGCTTTTTAGCGGGGGGTAATGAGCAGTTCTTC.

This chain links TRBV2 with TRBJ1-1; 8 bases map to TRBD1. V gave up 4 bases and J gave up 0 bases; unmatched junction bases: 4. This CDR3 has 15 residues. The germline gives CDR1 SNHLY, CDR2 FYNNEI. CDR3 nucleotide sequence: TGTGCCAGCAGTGCACGACAGGGGCTGAACACTGAAGCTTTCTTT. The encoded protein is CASSARQGLNTEAFF.

The V and J genes are TRBV5-1 and TRBJ1-5; possibly TRBD1 for D (6 bases). This CDR3 region has 14 residues. Germline V CDR1 and CDR2: SGHRS, YFSETQ. V was trimmed by 4 bases and J by 1 base, leaving 9 bases between them. The CDR3 region is CASSKDSSNQPQHF. In nucleotides, the CDR3 is TGCGCCAGCAGCAAGGACAGCAGCAATCAGCCCCAGCATTTT.

The J gene is TRBJ1-2, the V gene TRBV6-4; D unclear. This CDR3 region has 14 residues. CDR1 MRHNA and CDR2 SNTAGT come from the germline V gene. V was shortened by 6 bases and J by 4 bases, with 15 bases between the two germline ends. CDR3 sequence: CASSPPGPPYGYTF. The CDR3 bases are TGTGCCAGCAGCCCCCCTGGCCCACCCTATGGCTACACCTTC.

This chain uses TRBV30 with TRBJ2-1; D unresolved. Per the germline V gene, CDR1 is GTSNPN and CDR2 is SVGIG (reference sequence). The CDR3 spans 12 residues. With 2 bases removed from V and 5 bases from J, the gap between germline ends came to 7 bases. The chain's CDR3 is CAWSYLHNEQFF. The DNA of the CDR3 is TGTGCCTGGAGTTACTTACACAATGAGCAGTTCTTC. The whole variable domain, remainder taken from reference TRBV30 and TRBJ2-1, is SQTIHQWPATLVQPVGSPLSLECTVEGTSNPNLYWYRQAAGRGLQLLFYSVGIGQISSEVPQNLSASRPQDRQFILSSKKLLLSDSGFYLCAWSYLHNEQFFGPGTRLTVL.

DNA of the CDR3: TGCAGCGTTGGGGGCCCTCCGTCCGGAAACACCATATATTTT. It is translated as CSVGGPPSGNTIYF. The rearrangement joins TRBV29-1 to TRBJ1-3; a possible D gene is TRBD1 (5 bases). V lost 4 bases to trimming and J lost 4 bases, with 14 bases between them. This CDR3 has 14 residues. Per germline, CDR1 SQVTM and CDR2 ANQGSEA.

The chain links TRBV18 to TRBJ1-5; tentative D call: TRBD1 (5 bases). The CDR3 runs to 17 residues. Germline CDR1 is KGHSH and CDR2 is LQKENI. The germline V and J ends were trimmed by 3 bases and 2 bases, with 17 bases remaining between them. CDR3 sequence reads: CASSPSPGEEGNQPQHF. The DNA of the CDR3 is TGTGCCAGCTCACCTTCCCCGGGGGAAGAAGGCAATCAGCCCCAGCATTTT.

The genes are TRBV11-3 and TRBJ1-5; TRBD1 aligns across 7 bases. V shed 3 bases and J 1 base; nucleotides not matched to a gene: 3. The CDR3 totals 15 residues. Germline CDR1 reads SGHNT; CDR2 reads YENEEA. The CDR3 sequence is CASSFPGQSNQPQHF. The CDR3 DNA sequence: TGTGCCAGCAGCTTTCCGGGACAGAGCAATCAGCCCCAGCATTTT.